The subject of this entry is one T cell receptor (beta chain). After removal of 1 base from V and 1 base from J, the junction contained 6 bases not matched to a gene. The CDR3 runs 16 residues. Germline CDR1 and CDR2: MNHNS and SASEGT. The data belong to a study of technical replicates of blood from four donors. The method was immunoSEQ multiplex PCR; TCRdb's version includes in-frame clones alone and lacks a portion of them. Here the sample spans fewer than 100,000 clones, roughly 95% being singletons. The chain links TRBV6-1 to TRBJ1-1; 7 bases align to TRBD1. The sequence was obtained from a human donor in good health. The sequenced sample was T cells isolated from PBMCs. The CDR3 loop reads CASSEGTGVWNTEAFF. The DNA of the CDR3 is TGTGCCAGCAGTGAAGGCACAGGGGTCTGGAACACTGAAGCTTTCTTT.